This TCR beta chain was identified in a study of blood T cell repertoires in COVID-19. Profiling relied on immunoSEQ multiplex PCR, and the TCRdb table lists in-frame clones only, not all of them. The repertoire holds about 140,000 clones, with about four fifths as singletons. Germline V lookup: CDR1 SGHTA, CDR2 FQGNSA. Trimming shortened V by 2 bases and J by 3 bases, and 6 bases separated the two germline ends. The CDR3 totals 13 residues. The sequence was collected from a human donor in a cohort sampled during active COVID-19. The specimen was peripheral blood. V usage is TRBV7-2 and J usage is TRBJ2-3; the D gene is possibly TRBD2 (5 bases). This CDR3 reads CASSLPGTDTQYF. Written as DNA, the CDR3 is TGTGCCAGCAGCTTACCGGGGACAGATACGCAGTATTTT.